The clone carrying this T cell receptor (beta chain) was seen just once. Its antigen is not identified. The data are from a study of cytomegalovirus exposure and HLA in healthy donors. Study-level background: Of several hundred genotyped donors, about 80% clustered with self-reported Caucasian donors.

Primers: 60 Vbeta forward and 13 Jbeta reverse. Assay used: immunoSEQ multiplex PCR; TCRdb lists only in-frame clones, some missing. The sample has a few hundred thousand clones; approximately 84% are singletons. Study-wide results and caveats: There was a cluster of highly shared sequence variants that was likely a sequencing artifact. Most subjects' HLA-A and HLA-B alleles were reportedly predicted from TCR beta sequences. For TCR beta chains, V- and J-gene trimming was later linked to a missense DCLRE1C variant.

With 2 bases clipped from V and 0 bases from J, the junction kept 8 bases outside the gene matches. CDR1 is MGHDK and CDR2 is SYGVNS in the germline V gene. This CDR3 region has 18 residues. The sequence derives from a middle-aged woman in good health and CMV-seropositive. The chain recombines TRBV25-1 with TRBJ2-1, with TRBD2 matching over 9 bases. The sequenced material came from PBMCs. Here the CDR3 reads CASSEVAGGLSSYNEQFF. Written as DNA, the CDR3 is TGTGCCAGCAGTGAAGTGGCGGGAGGGCTGAGCTCCTACAATGAGCAGTTCTTC.